This TCR beta chain was profiled in a study of blood T cell repertoires in COVID-19. Overall study context: Acute and convalescent COVID-19 samples came from the United States, Italy and Spain.

Here immunoSEQ multiplex PCR was the method, and the copy in TCRdb shows in-frame clones only, minus some. The sample has roughly 310,000 clones; approximately 90% are singletons. This TCR derives from a woman between 50 and 59 years old with active or convalescent COVID-19. What was sequenced was peripheral blood.

In DNA, the CDR3 is TGTGCCTGGACTGCCGGCGGGAGAGTAACCGGGGAGCTGTTTTTT. Protein product: CAWTAGGRVTGELFF. The chain couples TRBV30 to TRBJ2-2; TRBD2 matches 7 bases. Trimming at V came to 4 bases and at J to 5 bases, leaving 10 bases not matched to a gene. This CDR3 is 15 amino acids long. CDR1 and CDR2 from the germline V gene are GTSNPN and SVGIG (reference sequence).